Listed here are 21 T cell receptor beta chains from one sample, sequenced in a study of CXCR3-negative and CXCR3-positive naive CD8 T cells. Their specific antigens are unknown. Libraries were UMI-labeled 5' RACE TRB cDNA. Reanalyzing the 5' RACE reads, TCRdb keeps one entry per CDR3 protein, without DNA. This sample contains about 150,000 distinct CDR3 sequences. Study observations and caveats: The TRB CDR3s that CXCR3-positive naive cells carried were more hydrophobic than those of CXCR3-negative naive cells.

Material: naive CXCR3+ CD8+ T cells from blood. Subset defined: CD45RO-CCR7+CD27+CD95- naive CD8+ T cells expressing CXCR3 (TNR3+). The receptor source for this set is a human donor in good health. Some clones in this sample may be carry-over from other donors' samples.

V and J are TRBV20-1 and TRBJ2-7. CDR1 DFQATT and CDR2 SNEGSKA come from the germline V gene (reference sequence). CDR3 size: 12 residues. The CDR3 here is CSARSGGYEQYF.

The gene calls are TRBV13 and TRBJ2-5; TCRdb indicates TRBD2, and absent DNA this call remains unverified. The germline gives CDR1 PRHDT, CDR2 FYEKMQ (reference sequence). The CDR3 covers 18 residues. The CDR3 loop is CASSHRIRLAAIQETQYF. The whole variable domain, remainder taken from reference TRBV13 and TRBJ2-5, is AAGVIQSPRHLIKEKRETATLKCYPIPRHDTVYWYQQGPGQDPQFLISFYEKMQSDKGSIPDRFSAQQFSDYHSELNMSSLELGDSALYFCASSHRIRLAAIQETQYFGPGTRLLVL.

The CDR3 sequence is CASSQDEGAFVTEAFF. The V and J genes are TRBV14 and TRBJ1-1. The CDR3 is 16 residues long. CDR1 and CDR2 (germline): SGHDN, FVKESK.

The V gene is TRBV7-3, the J gene TRBJ2-3; the TCRdb D gene call, TRBD1, has no DNA to confirm it. The CDR3 runs to 15 residues. In germline, CDR1 is SGHTA, CDR2 FQGTGA. CDR3 region: CASSLWGQGTDTQYF.

The chain has TRBV19 and TRBJ2-1; as DNA is missing, the TRBD2 call by TCRdb cannot be tested. The CDR3 is made up of 15 amino acids. The germline CDR1 and CDR2 sequences are LNHDA and SQIVND (reference sequence). This chain's CDR3 is CASSISGWVYNEQFF.

The CDR3: CASSISPYSDYGYTF. The V and J genes are TRBV19 and TRBJ1-2. Germline values: CDR1 LNHDA, CDR2 SQIVND (reference sequence). The CDR3 contains 15 residues.

The V and J genes are TRBV7-9 and TRBJ2-7; TCRdb designates TRBD2, a call that cannot be tested without DNA. This CDR3 spans 16 amino acids. Germline V gives CDR1 SEHNR, CDR2 FQNEAQ (reference sequence). The CDR3: CASSLAPGGVSYEQYF.

The rearrangement joins TRBV6-5 to TRBJ2-5. Germline V gives CDR1 MNHEY, CDR2 SVGAGI. This CDR3 spans 15 amino acids. The CDR3 spells CASSYSGGDQETQYF.

CDR3 residues: CASSQGWGQNNEQFF. The V and J genes are TRBV4-1 and TRBJ2-1; TCRdb returns TRBD1, unconfirmable since there is no DNA. Germline CDR1 MGHRA, CDR2 YSYEKL. The CDR3 extends over 15 amino acids.

This chain connects TRBV20-1 to TRBJ2-5. CDR3 size: 12 residues. CDR1 is DFQATT, CDR2 SNEGSKA, per germline (reference sequence). The CDR3 loop reads CSASGVSETQYF.

The rearrangement joins TRBV7-2 to TRBJ2-2. In germline, CDR1 is SGHTA, CDR2 FQGNSA. This CDR3 is 13 amino acids long. This CDR3 reads CASSSLLTGELFF.

The J gene is TRBJ2-3, the V gene TRBV5-5; TCRdb proposes TRBD1, but this gene call is untestable without DNA. The CDR3 spans 15 residues. The germline CDR1 and CDR2 sequences are SGHKS and YYEKEE (reference sequence). The CDR3 protein is CASSLDGRGADTQYF.

The chain has TRBV20-1 and TRBJ2-7; lacking DNA, the TRBD1 call made by TCRdb goes unchecked. Germline CDR1 DFQATT, CDR2 SNEGSKA (reference sequence). The CDR3 has 13 amino acids. CDR3 region: CSARDKTEYEQYF.

J is TRBJ2-1 and V is TRBV27; TCRdb gives TRBD1 as the D gene, but with no DNA this cannot be confirmed. The CDR3 contains 18 residues. Germline values: CDR1 MNHEY, CDR2 SMNVEV (reference sequence). The CDR3 sequence is CASSLDQFPGTGLAEQFF.

The CDR3 sequence is CASSSVGGGETQYF. This chain uses TRBV7-9 with TRBJ2-5; TCRdb's assignment of TRBD2 cannot be checked, as there is no DNA. From germline, CDR1 is SEHNR and CDR2 FQNEAQ (reference sequence). The CDR3 is 14 amino acids.

V and J are TRBV13 and TRBJ2-1; the D call of TRBD2 rests on TCRdb alone, since no DNA is present to check it. The CDR3 has 15 residues. Germline V gene sequence: CDR1 PRHDT, CDR2 FYEKMQ (reference sequence). The CDR3 reads CASSFLAGDYNEQFF.

The chain employs TRBV20-1 and TRBJ1-1; the TRBD1 assignment by TCRdb is unverifiable without DNA. This CDR3 has 12 amino acids. Germline loops: CDR1 DFQATT, CDR2 SNEGSKA (reference sequence). The CDR3 sequence: CSAPSGGTEAFF.

This CDR3 is CASSLGTGGFSGANVLTF. J is TRBJ2-6 and V is TRBV27; TCRdb's D call of TRBD1 is untestable without DNA. CDR3 size: 18 residues. The germline V gene has CDR1 MNHEY and CDR2 SMNVEV (reference sequence).

The chain employs TRBV12-3 or TRBV12-4 and TRBJ2-2; TCRdb names TRBD1, which stays unverified in the absence of DNA. This CDR3 comprises 16 residues. CDR3 sequence reads: CASILSERINTGELFF.

The CDR3 sequence: CSARVENTEAFF. This chain connects TRBV20-1 to TRBJ1-1. Germline V gene sequence: CDR1 DFQATT, CDR2 SNEGSKA (reference sequence). The CDR3 extends over 12 amino acids.

The chain uses TRBV20-1 and TRBJ2-1; checking the TCRdb D call of TRBD1 is not possible without DNA. In germline, CDR1 is DFQATT, CDR2 SNEGSKA (reference sequence). The CDR3 runs 16 residues. CDR3 sequence: CSARDLGGGEHNEQFF.